This is a list of T cell receptor beta chains from one sample in a study of cytomegalovirus exposure and HLA in healthy donors. Sequencing was performed with immunoSEQ multiplex PCR; in TCRdb, only in-frame clones are kept and a portion is missing. The sample lists hundreds of thousands of clones; less than 85% were seen once. The sample taken for sequencing was PBMCs. These receptors all stem from a woman aged 18-30 years in good health and CMV-seronegative. The CDR3 runs from the conserved cysteine through the conserved F or W. D genes are given only for firm matches. Not all rows give a size; the values are once, few, many and, for expanded clones, a class.

j_call v_call d_call clone_size cdr3_nt cdr3_aa
TRBJ1-5 TRBV4-1 TRBD1 . TGCGCCAGCAGCCTGTCAGGGGGAAAGTCTCAGCCCCAGCATTTT CASSLSGGKSQPQHF
TRBJ1-4 TRBV5-1 . . TGCGCCAGCAGCTCGTTGTCGGGGCGAGAAAAACTGTTTTTT CASSSLSGREKLFF
TRBJ2-7 TRBV5-1 . . TGCGCCAGCAGCTTGGGTAGCGGCGAGCAGTACTTC CASSLGSGEQYF
TRBJ1-4 TRBV5-1 . . TGCGCCAGCAGCCCGGGTGCACCGGGGGAAAAACTGTTTTTT CASSPGAPGEKLFF
TRBJ2-1 TRBV27 TRBD2 . TGTGCCAGCAGTTTATCGGCGGCGGGGGGCGTCATCAATGAGCAGTTCTTC CASSLSAAGGVINEQFF
TRBJ1-2 TRBV28 . . TGTGCCAGCAGTTTATCATCAGGGGGCTACACCTTC CASSLSSGGYTF
TRBJ2-7 TRBV2 . . TGTGCCAGCAGGAGGTTAAACAGCGTCTACGAGCAGTACTTC CASRRLNSVYEQYF
TRBJ2-1 TRBV27 . once TGTGCCAGCAGTCCCCCGGCACAGGGAATGTATGAGCAGTTCTTC CASSPPAQGMYEQFF
TRBJ1-2 TRBV11-2 . once TGTGCCAGCAGCTCTGAACGCAGGGGAGGTGGAGGCTACACCTTC CASSSERRGGGGYTF
TRBJ1-1 TRBV6-5 TRBD1 . TGTGCCAGCAGGCCACAGGGGAAGGACACTGAAGCTTTCTTT CASRPQGKDTEAFF
TRBJ2-5 TRBV7-3 TRBD2 . TGTGCCAGCAGCTCCAGAGGAAGCGGGATCCAAGAGACCCAGTACTTC CASSSRGSGIQETQYF
TRBJ1-2 TRBV28 TRBD1 . TGTGCCAGCAGTTTGACAGGGGGGGTATATGGCTACACCTTC CASSLTGGVYGYTF
TRBJ1-5 TRBV6-5 TRBD1 . TGTGCCAGCAGTTACTCGAGGGGACAGAAACAGCATTTT CASSYSRGQKQHF
TRBJ1-2 TRBV15 . . TGTGCCACCAGCAGGCCCCAGGACAGTAAGCATGGCTACACCTTC CATSRPQDSKHGYTF
TRBJ2-7 TRBV15 . . TGTGCCACCAGCAGCCGACAGTTGAACGAGCAGTACTTC CATSSRQLNEQYF
TRBJ1-5 TRBV27 . . TGTGCCAGCAGTCGGCCAGCTCAGCCCCAGCATTTT CASSRPAQPQHF
TRBJ1-1 TRBV7-9 TRBD1 once TGTGCCAGCAGCCTGCGACAGGGGACGACTGAAGCTTTCTTT CASSLRQGTTEAFF
TRBJ1-1 TRBV6-1 TRBD1 . TGTGCCAGCACGGTGGACAGGACTGAAGCTTTCTTT CASTVDRTEAFF
TRBJ2-5 TRBV19 . . TGTGCCAGTAGTCCAGGTTTGGTTGGGGAGCAGTACTTC CASSPGLVGEQYF
TRBJ2-2 TRBV2 . . TGTGCCGGGCGACCTACCCTGGACGGGGAGCTGTTTTTT CAGRPTLDGELFF
TRBJ1-1 TRBV2 . few TGTGCCAGCAGTGAACGGCAGGGAAACACTGAAGCTTTCTTT CASSERQGNTEAFF
TRBJ2-3 TRBV9 TRBD2 . TGTGCCAGCAGCGACGATGTGCAGCGGGAGTTACCAGATACGCAGTATTTT CASSDDVQRELPDTQYF
TRBJ1-1 TRBV10-1 . few TGCGCCAGCGGGAGCGGGGGAGAGACTGAAGCTTTCTTT CASGSGGETEAFF
TRBJ1-1 TRBV13 . . TGTGCCAGCAGCTCCACTGGAGGCGGCACTGAAGCTTTCTTT CASSSTGGGTEAFF
TRBJ1-3 TRBV30 . . TGTGCCTGGAGTGTAAAGGGGTCTGGAAACACCATATATTTT CAWSVKGSGNTIYF
TRBJ1-2 TRBV2 TRBD1 . TGTGCCAGCAGTGGACAGGGAGTGGTTGGAGGTGGCTACACCTTC CASSGQGVVGGGYTF
TRBJ2-5 TRBV27 . . TGTGCCAGCAGTTCCCAGTCCCCCCGGGAGACCCAGTACTTC CASSSQSPRETQYF
TRBJ1-1 TRBV29-1 . . TGCAGCGTTGAGAGGGGGGGCACTGAAGCTTTCTTT CSVERGGTEAFF
TRBJ1-1 TRBV19 . . TGTGCCAGTAAGTGGGCGAACACTGAAGCTTTCTTT CASKWANTEAFF
TRBJ1-3 TRBV2 . . TGTGCCAGCAGTGAACGGGTCTCTGGAAACACCATATATTTT CASSERVSGNTIYF
TRBJ1-1 TRBV7-9 . . TGTGCCAGCAGCTTAGGGGCAACGGATGCTTCCTTT CASSLGATDASF
TRBJ2-1 TRBV28 . . TGTGCCAGCACCCAATGGTGGGGGCCCTCGGGTAATGAGCAGTTCTTC CASTQWWGPSGNEQFF
TRBJ1-5 TRBV6-5 . . TGTGCCAGCAGTTACTCGCGAGGGCAGCCCCAGCATTTT CASSYSRGQPQHF
TRBJ1-2 TRBV9 . . TGTGCCAGCAGCGACGGACTGGGCTATGGCTACACCTTC CASSDGLGYGYTF
TRBJ1-1 TRBV2 . . TGTGCCAGCAGTTCGGGGTCGGGCACTGAAGCTTTCTTT CASSSGSGTEAFF
TRBJ1-1 TRBV2 . . TGTGCCACTCGGGCCCGGGACTCCCCGTGGACTGAAGCTTTCTTT CATRARDSPWTEAFF
TRBJ2-1 TRBV28 TRBD2 . TGTGCCAGCAGTTGGACTAGCGGGAGGAATGAGCAGTTCTTC CASSWTSGRNEQFF
TRBJ1-2 TRBV28 . once TGTGCCAGCAGTCCCGCCGGGGACATCTCAAACTATGGCTACACCTTC CASSPAGDISNYGYTF
TRBJ2-1 TRBV2 TRBD2 . TGTGCCAGCAGTGATGGGGGAGGGATCGATGAGCAGTTCTTC CASSDGGGIDEQFF
TRBJ2-5 TRBV4-1 TRBD2 . TGCGCCAGCAGCCAAGTGAGCGGGGGGGCCTTGGAGACCCAGTACTTC CASSQVSGGALETQYF
TRBJ1-2 TRBV5-1 TRBD1 . TGCGCCAGCAGATCGGGGGGACAGGGCGATTTCTACACCTTC CASRSGGQGDFYTF
TRBJ2-3 TRBV9 . many TGTGCCAGCAGCGTCAGGGATTTGGACACAGATACGCAGTATTTT CASSVRDLDTDTQYF
TRBJ2-1 TRBV2 . . TGTGCCAGCAGTGAACGGCAGGGCCCTGAGCAGTTCTTC CASSERQGPEQFF
TRBJ2-5 TRBV7-2 TRBD2 . TGTGCCAGCAGCTCACCCCGACTAGCGGGGGGGCAAGAGACCCAGTACTTC CASSSPRLAGGQETQYF
TRBJ1-6 TRBV27 . . TGTGCCAGCCGAGGCGGGAGCTCCTATAATTCACCCCTCCACTTT CASRGGSSYNSPLHF
TRBJ2-1 TRBV7-8 . . TGTGCCAGCAGCTTAGCGTCGGGGGTAGGTGAGCAGTTCTTC CASSLASGVGEQFF
TRBJ2-7 TRBV27 . . TGTGCCAGCAGTTTATCGTTCCGGCCCGCCAGTGAGCAGTACTTC CASSLSFRPASEQYF
TRBJ1-1 TRBV5-1 . . TGCGCCAGCAGCTTGGCCGGGAGTTACCTGGGGGGCACTGAAGCTTTCTTT CASSLAGSYLGGTEAFF
TRBJ1-1 TRBV7-8 . . TGTGCCAGCAGCTTCAGGGGGAACACTGAAGCTTTCTTT CASSFRGNTEAFF
TRBJ1-2 TRBV9 . . TGTGCCAGCAGGGGAGGGGGTGGCTATGGCTACACCTTC CASRGGGGYGYTF
TRBJ1-5 TRBV6-6 TRBD1 . TGTGCCAGCAGTTTCGAGGGGGCGGCTCAGCCCCAGCATTTT CASSFEGAAQPQHF
TRBJ1-1 TRBV6-6 . once TGTGCCAGCAGCCGTATGGGGGGTAACACTGAAGCTTTCTTT CASSRMGGNTEAFF
TRBJ1-6 TRBV2 . few TGTGCCAGCAGGAGGGACGTTAATTCACCCCTCCACTTT CASRRDVNSPLHF
TRBJ1-1 TRBV5-1 TRBD1 . TGCGCCAGGGAAACAGGGGGCGCGACCACTGAAGCTTTCTTT CARETGGATTEAFF
TRBJ1-1 TRBV5-1 . few TGCGCCAGCAGCCTATCGAACACTGAAGCTTTCTTT CASSLSNTEAFF
TRBJ2-7 TRBV6-5 . . TGTGCCAGCAGTTACGCGACCGGCTTTGAGCAGTACTTC CASSYATGFEQYF
TRBJ1-2 TRBV2 TRBD1 . TGTGCCAGCAGTACACAGGGGACGGGCTATGGCTACACCTTC CASSTQGTGYGYTF
TRBJ2-3 TRBV5-4 . . TGTGCCAGCAGCCCCTCGTCGGCGTTCACAGATACGCAGTATTTT CASSPSSAFTDTQYF